Following are 13 T cell receptor beta chains from one sample sequenced in a study of T cells in Graves' hyperthyroidism and ophthalmopathy. TCR beta CDR3 regions were amplified from RNA. HTBI primers were used for first-round RT-PCR of the TCR CDR3. One entry per CDR3 protein results from TCRdb running MiXCR on the multiplex PCR reads. The data show fewer than 400,000 distinct CDR3 sequences, more than 12% seen once. Sequencing was done on a sample of blood. The receptors here all came from a man in his fifties or sixties with Graves' ophthalmopathy.

This clonotype was counted only a few times. The J gene is TRBJ2-1, the V gene TRBV10-3; D possibly corresponds to TRBD1 (6 bases). The germline V gene has CDR1 ENHRY and CDR2 SYGVKD. The CDR3 runs 13 residues. V was trimmed by 2 bases and J by 10 bases, leaving 12 bases between them. For the CDR3, the DNA is TGTGCCATCAGTGAGGGACAGATCGGGGAGCAGTTCTTC. Translated, it gives CAISEGQIGEQFF.

This clonotype was counted ten times or more. CDR3 sequence (DNA): TGTGCCAGCAGCTTAGAGCCGACGGTCAGTCAGCCCCAGCATTTT. It yields the protein CASSLEPTVSQPQHF. The chain combines TRBV11-2 with TRBJ1-5; D remains ambiguous. This CDR3 region has 15 residues. V shed 0 bases and J shed 6 bases, with 12 bases lying between them. From germline, CDR1 is SGHAT and CDR2 FQNNGV. The entire variable domain, with the rest obtained from reference TRBV11-2 and TRBJ1-5, is as follows: EAGVAQSPRYKIIEKRQSVAFWCNPISGHATLYWYQQILGQGPKLLIQFQNNGVVDDSQLPKDRFSAERLKGVDSTLKIQPAKLEDSAVYLCASSLEPTVSQPQHFGDGTRLSIL.

The chain joins TRBV5-6 to TRBJ2-1, with TRBD1 as a possible D gene (6 bases). The CDR3 totals 15 residues. The germline V gene has CDR1 SGHDT and CDR2 YYEEEE. Trimming took off 3 bases at V and 0 bases at J, with 10 bases between the two ends. CDR3 in amino acids: CASSWGPSSYNEQFF. In nucleotides, the CDR3 is TGTGCCAGCAGCTGGGGGCCCAGCTCCTACAATGAGCAGTTCTTC.

This clonotype was detected a few times. V usage is TRBV15 and J usage is TRBJ2-1; weak D call: TRBD1 (5 bases). Per the germline V gene, CDR1 is LNHNV and CDR2 is YYDKDF (reference sequence). The V and J ends lost 5 bases and 6 bases respectively, with 17 bases between them. There are 15 residues in the CDR3. The CDR3 coding sequence is TGTGCCACCAGCGATGGTATAGGGGTAAGCAATGAGCAGTTCTTC. Protein sequence: CATSDGIGVSNEQFF.

This clonotype was found many times. The chain uses TRBV3-1 and TRBJ1-4, with D unclear. CDR3 length: 14 amino acids. CDR1 is LGHDT and CDR2 is YNNKEL in the germline V gene (reference sequence). Trimming shortened V by 1 base and J by 8 bases, and 11 bases separated the two germline ends. This CDR3 reads CASSQGVSREKLFF. The CDR3, as DNA: TGTGCCAGCAGCCAAGGTGTATCCAGGGAAAAACTGTTTTTT.

This clonotype was recorded many times. The CDR3 nucleotides read TGTGCCAGCAGGATGCGGCGACAGGGTCGCGAGCAGTACTTC. This gives the protein CASRMRRQGREQYF. The V call is TRBV11-2, the J call TRBJ2-7, with 7 bases aligning to TRBD1. V was pared by 6 bases and J by 6 bases, with 11 bases of the junction left unmatched. CDR3 length: 14 residues. Per the germline V gene, CDR1 is SGHAT and CDR2 is FQNNGV.

This clonotype was detected many times. The chain has TRBV6-1 and TRBJ1-1; D is ambiguous. The CDR3 has 15 residues. V was pared by 5 bases and J by 3 bases, with 16 bases between. Germline assignment: CDR1 MNHNS and CDR2 SASEGT. The DNA of the CDR3 is TGTGCCAGCAGTCAGCAAAGACGACGTTACACTGAAGCTTTCTTT. Its protein product is CASSQQRRRYTEAFF.

The J gene is TRBJ2-1, the V gene TRBV9; TRBD2 agrees at 10 bases. Trimming at V came to 3 bases and at J to 8 bases, leaving 8 bases not matched to a gene. Germline V lookup: CDR1 SGDLS, CDR2 YYNGEE. This CDR3 is built from 15 residues. The CDR3 DNA is TGTGCCAGCAGCGGGTGGCTAGCGGGAGATGATGAGCAGTTCTTC. This codes for CASSGWLAGDDEQFF. The whole variable domain, remainder taken from reference TRBV9 and TRBJ2-1, is DSGVTQTPKHLITATGQRVTLRCSPRSGDLSVYWYQQSLDQGLQFLIQYYNGEERAKGNILERFSAQQFPDLHSELNLSSLELGDSALYFCASSGWLAGDDEQFFGPGTRLTVL.

This clonotype was counted at least ten times. The chain is built from TRBV20-1 and TRBJ2-2; a weak D match, TRBD2 (5 bases). This CDR3 is 14 amino acids long. CDR1 DFQATT and CDR2 SNEGSKA come from the germline V gene (reference sequence). Trimming pared 3 bases from V and 7 bases from J, leaving 15 bases between. The DNA of the CDR3 is TGCAGTGCTAGGAAGTCTAGCACTGACGGGGAGCTGTTTTTT. This encodes CSARKSSTDGELFF.

This clonotype occurred a few times. The gene calls are TRBV28 and TRBJ1-2; TRBD1 is a possible D gene (5 bases). V lost 5 bases to trimming and J lost 0 bases, with 13 bases between them. Germline V lookup: CDR1 MDHEN, CDR2 SYDVKM. This CDR3 contains 15 residues. This chain's CDR3 is CASSTGDRSNYGYTF. The CDR3 DNA sequence: TGTGCCAGCAGTACAGGAGATCGATCTAACTATGGCTACACCTTC.

On this clonotype itself: A much bigger clone sits one base away, suggesting this may be a read error. This chain connects TRBV27 to TRBJ2-5; the D gene is possibly TRBD2 (6 bases). V dropped 2 bases and J dropped 3 bases, with 13 bases sitting between them. Per the germline V gene, CDR1 is MNHEY and CDR2 is SMNVEV (reference sequence). CDR3 length: 15 amino acids. The CDR3 sequence is CASSLGNSGKETQYF. CDR3 DNA sequence: TGTGCCAGCAGTTTAGGGAATAGCGGTAAAGAGACCCAGTACTTC.

This clonotype showed up many times. The CDR3 bases are TGTGCCAGCAGCTTAGCTCTGGGGACAGTCCCTCTCCGCGGCGGAGTATACGAGCAGTACTTC. It yields the protein CASSLALGTVPLRGGVYEQYF. The chain uses TRBV11-2 and TRBJ2-7, with 7 positions matching TRBD1. Germline CDR1 and CDR2: SGHAT and FQNNGV. The junction had 25 bases not matched to a gene; V was cut back by 1 base and J by 4 bases. The CDR3 is 21 amino acids.

This chain's CDR3 is CASSYGLADLTNEQFF. Here the CDR3 DNA reads TGTGCCAGCAGCTATGGACTAGCGGACCTCACTAATGAGCAGTTCTTC. J is TRBJ2-1 and V is TRBV3-1, with TRBD2 matching 10 bases. Trimming removed 5 bases from V and 7 bases from J; junction bases left unmatched: 11. Germline V gene lookup returns CDR1 LGHDT and CDR2 YNNKEL (reference sequence). CDR3 length: 16 amino acids.